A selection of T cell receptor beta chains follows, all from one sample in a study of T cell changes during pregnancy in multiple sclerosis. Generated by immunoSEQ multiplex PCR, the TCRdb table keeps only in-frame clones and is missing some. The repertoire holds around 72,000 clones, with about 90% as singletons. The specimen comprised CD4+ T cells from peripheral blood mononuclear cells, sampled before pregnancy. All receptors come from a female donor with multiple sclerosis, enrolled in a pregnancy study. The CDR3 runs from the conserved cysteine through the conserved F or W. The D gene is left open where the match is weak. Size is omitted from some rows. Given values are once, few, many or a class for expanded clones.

cdr3_aa: CASSPTLRGWYGYTF; cdr3_nt: TGTGCCAGCAGCCCTACACTCCGGGGATGGTATGGCTACACCTTC; clone_size: .; d_call: .; v_call: TRBV27; j_call: TRBJ1-2; cdr3_length: 15
cdr3_aa: CASSLTGQGNYGYTF; cdr3_nt: TGCGCCAGCAGCTTAACGGGACAGGGGAACTATGGCTACACCTTC; clone_size: .; d_call: TRBD1; v_call: TRBV5-1; j_call: TRBJ1-2; cdr3_length: 15
cdr3_aa: CASSPAATEAFF; cdr3_nt: TGTGCCAGCTCCCCGGCGGCCACTGAAGCTTTCTTT; clone_size: once; d_call: .; v_call: TRBV18; j_call: TRBJ1-1; cdr3_length: 12
cdr3_aa: CASSPVGNTIYF; cdr3_nt: TGTGCCAGCAGCCCCGTTGGAAACACCATATATTTT; clone_size: few; d_call: .; v_call: TRBV7-2; j_call: TRBJ1-3; cdr3_length: 12
cdr3_aa: CASSPLAGGYEQYF; cdr3_nt: TGTGCCAGCAGCCCGCTTGCGGGGGGATACGAGCAGTACTTC; clone_size: few; d_call: TRBD2; v_call: TRBV11-2; j_call: TRBJ2-7; cdr3_length: 14
cdr3_aa: CSARTDRESSF; cdr3_nt: TGCAGTGCTAGGACTGACAGGGAATCCTCCTTC; clone_size: .; d_call: TRBD1; v_call: TRBV20-1; j_call: TRBJ2-7; cdr3_length: 11
cdr3_aa: CASSSRGTGGQPQHF; cdr3_nt: TGTGCCAGCAGTTCTCGCGGGACAGGGGGTCAGCCCCAGCATTTT; clone_size: .; d_call: TRBD1; v_call: TRBV28; j_call: TRBJ1-5; cdr3_length: 15
cdr3_aa: CASSPAENYGYTF; cdr3_nt: TGTGCCAGCTCACCAGCGGAGAACTATGGCTACACCTTC; clone_size: .; d_call: .; v_call: TRBV18; j_call: TRBJ1-2; cdr3_length: 13
cdr3_aa: CASSLAGLGGRNTEAFF; cdr3_nt: TGCGCCAGCAGCTTGGCCGGACTTGGAGGACGGAACACTGAAGCTTTCTTT; clone_size: .; d_call: .; v_call: TRBV5-1; j_call: TRBJ1-1; cdr3_length: 17
cdr3_aa: CASNLASDEQYF; cdr3_nt: TGTGCCAGCAACCTAGCGAGCGACGAGCAGTACTTC; clone_size: .; d_call: .; v_call: TRBV7-8; j_call: TRBJ2-7; cdr3_length: 12
cdr3_aa: CASSLSGGYEQYF; cdr3_nt: TGTGCCAGCAGCCTCTCGGGGGGCTACGAGCAGTACTTC; clone_size: .; d_call: TRBD2; v_call: TRBV7-9; j_call: TRBJ2-7; cdr3_length: 13
cdr3_aa: CASSRGTANNQPQHF; cdr3_nt: TGTGCCAGCAGCCGCGGGACAGCGAACAATCAGCCCCAGCATTTT; clone_size: .; d_call: TRBD1; v_call: TRBV7-9; j_call: TRBJ1-5; cdr3_length: 15
cdr3_aa: CASSTGLAGATDTQYF; cdr3_nt: TGTGCCAGCAGCACGGGACTAGCGGGAGCCACAGATACGCAGTATTTT; clone_size: .; d_call: TRBD2; v_call: TRBV5-8; j_call: TRBJ2-3; cdr3_length: 16
cdr3_aa: CASSAGTGVYEQYF; cdr3_nt: TGTGCCAGCAGCGCGGGGACAGGCGTCTACGAGCAGTACTTC; clone_size: .; d_call: TRBD1; v_call: TRBV9; j_call: TRBJ2-7; cdr3_length: 14
cdr3_aa: CASSPNSNEQFF; cdr3_nt: TGCGCCAGCAGCCCTAATAGTAATGAGCAGTTCTTC; clone_size: .; d_call: .; v_call: TRBV5-1; j_call: TRBJ2-1; cdr3_length: 12
cdr3_aa: CASSLDRGRIQPQHF; cdr3_nt: TGTGCCAGCAGCTTAGACAGGGGGCGAATTCAGCCCCAGCATTTT; clone_size: .; d_call: TRBD1; v_call: TRBV7-2; j_call: TRBJ1-5; cdr3_length: 15
cdr3_aa: CASRTSGTGARGYTF; cdr3_nt: TGTGCCAGCAGAACTTCCGGGACAGGGGCTAGAGGCTACACCTTC; clone_size: once; d_call: TRBD1; v_call: TRBV6-1; j_call: TRBJ1-2; cdr3_length: 15
cdr3_aa: CASSRDPGLATTQYF; cdr3_nt: TGTGCCAGCAGCCGAGACCCGGGACTAGCAACGACCCAGTACTTC; clone_size: .; d_call: TRBD2; v_call: TRBV14; j_call: TRBJ2-5; cdr3_length: 15
cdr3_aa: CASSLGGTGTYGYTF; cdr3_nt: TGTGCCAGCAGCCTGGGCGGGACTGGAACTTATGGCTACACCTTC; clone_size: .; d_call: .; v_call: TRBV14; j_call: TRBJ1-2; cdr3_length: 15
cdr3_aa: CASSPNLQGAGNTIYF; cdr3_nt: TGTGCCAGCTCACCAAATTTACAGGGGGCTGGAAACACCATATATTTT; clone_size: .; d_call: TRBD1; v_call: TRBV18; j_call: TRBJ1-3; cdr3_length: 16
cdr3_aa: CASLTGAKNTGELFF; cdr3_nt: TGTGCCAGCTTAACAGGGGCCAAGAACACCGGGGAGCTGTTTTTT; clone_size: .; d_call: TRBD1; v_call: TRBV5-6; j_call: TRBJ2-2; cdr3_length: 15
cdr3_aa: CASSPDIYNEQFF; cdr3_nt: TGTGCCAGCAGTCCCGACATTTACAATGAGCAGTTCTTC; clone_size: .; d_call: .; v_call: TRBV6-6; j_call: TRBJ2-1; cdr3_length: 13
cdr3_aa: CASSEATRTGVPFYGYTF; cdr3_nt: TGTGCCAGCAGTGAAGCGACGAGGACAGGGGTCCCCTTCTATGGCTACACCTTC; clone_size: many; d_call: TRBD1; v_call: TRBV2; j_call: TRBJ1-2; cdr3_length: 18
cdr3_aa: CASKTGVTNEKLFF; cdr3_nt: TGCGCCAGCAAAACAGGGGTGACTAATGAAAAACTGTTTTTT; clone_size: .; d_call: TRBD1; v_call: TRBV5-1; j_call: TRBJ1-4; cdr3_length: 14
cdr3_aa: CAWVTGHMNTEAFF; cdr3_nt: TGTGCCTGGGTTACGGGACATATGAACACTGAAGCTTTCTTT; clone_size: .; d_call: .; v_call: TRBV30; j_call: TRBJ1-1; cdr3_length: 14
cdr3_aa: CASSPLPAGTNTGELFF; cdr3_nt: TGTGCCAGCAGCCCACTACCAGCGGGAACGAACACCGGGGAGCTGTTTTTT; clone_size: .; d_call: TRBD2; v_call: TRBV7-2; j_call: TRBJ2-2; cdr3_length: 17
cdr3_aa: CASSRVGANYGYTF; cdr3_nt: TGTGCCAGCAGCCGGGTCGGAGCTAACTATGGCTACACCTTC; clone_size: .; d_call: .; v_call: TRBV28; j_call: TRBJ1-2; cdr3_length: 14
cdr3_aa: CASRRRVDFEAFF; cdr3_nt: TGTGCCAGCAGAAGGAGGGTCGACTTTGAAGCTTTCTTT; clone_size: .; d_call: .; v_call: TRBV27; j_call: TRBJ1-1; cdr3_length: 13
cdr3_aa: CASRTRTGTGNTIYF; cdr3_nt: TGTGCCAGCAGAACACGGACAGGAACTGGAAACACCATATATTTT; clone_size: .; d_call: TRBD1; v_call: TRBV2; j_call: TRBJ1-3; cdr3_length: 15
cdr3_aa: CASSPARGGNIQYF; cdr3_nt: TGTGCCAGCTCACCCGCTCGGGGGGGAAACATTCAGTACTTC; clone_size: .; d_call: TRBD2; v_call: TRBV18; j_call: TRBJ2-4; cdr3_length: 14
cdr3_aa: CASSLLYNEQFF; cdr3_nt: TGTGCCAGCAGTCTCCTATACAATGAGCAGTTCTTC; clone_size: .; d_call: .; v_call: TRBV28; j_call: TRBJ2-1; cdr3_length: 12
cdr3_aa: CASREPFRAGDTEAFF; cdr3_nt: TGTGCCAGCAGGGAACCATTTAGGGCGGGGGACACTGAAGCTTTCTTT; clone_size: .; d_call: .; v_call: TRBV28; j_call: TRBJ1-1; cdr3_length: 16
cdr3_aa: CASSYSSDYGYTF; cdr3_nt: TGTGCCAGCAGTTACTCTAGCGACTATGGCTACACCTTC; clone_size: .; d_call: .; v_call: TRBV6-5; j_call: TRBJ1-2; cdr3_length: 13
cdr3_aa: CASSPGTVGLAGVGTGELFF; cdr3_nt: TGTGCCAGCAGTCCCGGGACAGTGGGACTAGCGGGAGTAGGGACCGGGGAGCTGTTTTTT; clone_size: .; d_call: TRBD2; v_call: TRBV28; j_call: TRBJ2-2; cdr3_length: 20
cdr3_aa: CASSHGTGGNYGYTF; cdr3_nt: TGTGCCAGTAGCCACGGGACAGGGGGCAACTATGGCTACACCTTC; clone_size: .; d_call: TRBD1; v_call: TRBV19; j_call: TRBJ1-2; cdr3_length: 15
cdr3_aa: CASSLRAGGAYEQYF; cdr3_nt: TGTGCCAGCAGCTTAAGAGCGGGAGGAGCCTACGAGCAGTACTTC; clone_size: .; d_call: TRBD2; v_call: TRBV7-2; j_call: TRBJ2-7; cdr3_length: 15
cdr3_aa: CASSKSSYEQYF; cdr3_nt: TGTGCCAGCAGCAAGAGCTCCTACGAGCAGTACTTC; clone_size: once; d_call: .; v_call: TRBV2; j_call: TRBJ2-7; cdr3_length: 12
cdr3_aa: CASSLAQGLNTEAFF; cdr3_nt: TGTGCCAGCAGCTTAGCACAGGGGCTGAACACTGAAGCTTTCTTT; clone_size: .; d_call: TRBD1; v_call: TRBV7-8; j_call: TRBJ1-1; cdr3_length: 15
cdr3_aa: CSVRGEEAFYNEQFF; cdr3_nt: TGCAGCGTTCGGGGGGAGGAGGCTTTCTACAATGAGCAGTTCTTC; clone_size: .; d_call: TRBD2; v_call: TRBV29-1; j_call: TRBJ2-1; cdr3_length: 15
cdr3_aa: CASSSPGTEYMNTEAFF; cdr3_nt: TGTGCCAGCAGCTCACCCGGGACAGAGTACATGAACACTGAAGCTTTCTTT; clone_size: once; d_call: TRBD1; v_call: TRBV5-6; j_call: TRBJ1-1; cdr3_length: 17
cdr3_aa: CASRSGTMNTEAFF; cdr3_nt: TGTGCCAGTAGATCGGGTACGATGAACACTGAAGCTTTCTTT; clone_size: .; d_call: .; v_call: TRBV19; j_call: TRBJ1-1; cdr3_length: 14
cdr3_aa: CASSINSPINSPLHF; cdr3_nt: TGTGCCAGCAGCATAAACAGTCCAATTAATTCACCCCTCCACTTT; clone_size: few; d_call: .; v_call: TRBV5-4; j_call: TRBJ1-6; cdr3_length: 15
cdr3_aa: CASSYDVAGGAYEQYF; cdr3_nt: TGTGCCAGCAGTTACGACGTCGCGGGAGGGGCCTACGAGCAGTACTTC; clone_size: .; d_call: TRBD2; v_call: TRBV6-6; j_call: TRBJ2-7; cdr3_length: 16
cdr3_aa: CASKQGSSYEQYF; cdr3_nt: TGCGCCAGCAAACAGGGGAGCTCCTACGAGCAGTACTTC; clone_size: .; d_call: TRBD1; v_call: TRBV5-1; j_call: TRBJ2-7; cdr3_length: 13
cdr3_aa: CASSPVSTAAYGYTF; cdr3_nt: TGTGCCAGCAGCCCGGTATCGACAGCCGCCTATGGCTACACCTTC; clone_size: .; d_call: .; v_call: TRBV6-5; j_call: TRBJ1-2; cdr3_length: 15
cdr3_aa: CASSFGTGLAGGGTGELFF; cdr3_nt: TGTGCCAGCAGCTTCGGCACGGGACTAGCGGGGGGCGGTACCGGGGAGCTGTTTTTT; clone_size: .; d_call: TRBD2; v_call: TRBV7-2; j_call: TRBJ2-2; cdr3_length: 19
cdr3_aa: CSFLGLQETQYF; cdr3_nt: TGCAGCTTTCTTGGGCTTCAAGAGACCCAGTACTTC; clone_size: once; d_call: .; v_call: TRBV29-1; j_call: TRBJ2-5; cdr3_length: 12
cdr3_aa: CASSTRQGSVGEQYF; cdr3_nt: TGTGCCAGCAGCACTAGACAGGGAAGCGTGGGTGAGCAGTACTTC; clone_size: .; d_call: TRBD1; v_call: TRBV5-6; j_call: TRBJ2-7; cdr3_length: 15
cdr3_aa: CASSQTGDTGELFF; cdr3_nt: TGTGCCAGCAGCCAGACAGGGGACACCGGGGAGCTGTTTTTT; clone_size: .; d_call: TRBD1; v_call: TRBV14; j_call: TRBJ2-2; cdr3_length: 14
cdr3_aa: CASSLPGQGNTIYF; cdr3_nt: TGTGCCAGCAGTTTGCCAGGTCAGGGGAACACCATATATTTT; clone_size: .; d_call: .; v_call: TRBV28; j_call: TRBJ1-3; cdr3_length: 14
cdr3_aa: CASNYRNEQYF; cdr3_nt: TGTGCCAGCAACTACCGGAACGAGCAGTACTTC; clone_size: .; d_call: .; v_call: TRBV6-5; j_call: TRBJ2-7; cdr3_length: 11
cdr3_aa: CASSNSGTSGMSEQFF; cdr3_nt: TGTGCCAGCAGTAACTCCGGGACTAGCGGGATGAGTGAGCAGTTCTTC; clone_size: .; d_call: TRBD2; v_call: TRBV7-3; j_call: TRBJ2-1; cdr3_length: 16
cdr3_aa: CASSLEAGLNIQYF; cdr3_nt: TGTGCCAGCAGCTTGGAGGCAGGGTTGAACATTCAGTACTTC; clone_size: .; d_call: .; v_call: TRBV5-4; j_call: TRBJ2-4; cdr3_length: 14
cdr3_aa: CASSLEFQGGGYGYTF; cdr3_nt: TGTGCCAGCAGCTTGGAGTTTCAGGGGGGAGGTTATGGCTACACCTTC; clone_size: .; d_call: TRBD1; v_call: TRBV5-4; j_call: TRBJ1-2; cdr3_length: 16
cdr3_aa: CASSFTGTRGDTQYF; cdr3_nt: TGTGCCAGCAGCTTCACCGGGACTAGGGGGGATACGCAGTATTTT; clone_size: .; d_call: TRBD2; v_call: TRBV9; j_call: TRBJ2-3; cdr3_length: 15